The rows below give T cell receptor beta chains drawn from one sample of a study of cytomegalovirus exposure and HLA in healthy donors. The table came from immunoSEQ multiplex PCR; TCRdb's copy has only in-frame clones and leaves some out. This sample yields about 130,000 clones, of which roughly 74% are seen a single time; about 6% belongs to the top ten. The specimen sequenced was PBMCs. All receptors derive from a woman aged 50 to 65 in good health and CMV-seropositive. Both conserved end residues are part of each CDR3. A D gene is named only where the DNA matches it firmly. The size entry is marked missing in some rows and otherwise reads once, few, many or a size class.

clone_size j_call d_call v_call cdr3_nt cdr3_aa
NA TRBJ2-5 NA TRBV4-3 TGCGCCAGCAGCCAAGGCGGGGAAGAGACCCAGTACTTC CASSQGGEETQYF
NA TRBJ1-1 TRBD1 TRBV7-2 TGTGCCAGCAGCTCACAGGGGTTGAACACTGAAGCTTTCTTT CASSSQGLNTEAFF
once TRBJ1-4 NA TRBV5-5 TGTGCCAGCAGCTCCGACAGTGCAACTAATGAAAAACTGTTTTTT CASSSDSATNEKLFF
NA TRBJ2-1 NA TRBV11-3 TGTGCCAGCAGCCCGAGGGTAATTCGCTACAATGAGCAGTTCTTC CASSPRVIRYNEQFF
few TRBJ1-5 NA TRBV7-2 TGTGCCAGCAGCCCTAATTCGGGTGGGAGCAATCAGCCCCAGCATTTT CASSPNSGGSNQPQHF
NA TRBJ2-1 NA TRBV10-3 TGTGCCATCAGTGAAGGAGGGGCCGTTGAGCAGTTCTTC CAISEGGAVEQFF
NA TRBJ2-7 TRBD1 TRBV29-1 TGCAGCGTTGAAACCGGGACAGCGGATGGGGTGCAGTACTTC CSVETGTADGVQYF
NA TRBJ1-1 NA TRBV11-3 TGTGCCAGCAGCTTTGGCTCCAGGGGGAACACTGAAGCTTTCTTT CASSFGSRGNTEAFF
NA TRBJ2-7 NA TRBV27 TGTGCCAGCCGGCCCGACAAGAATTGGGCCTACGAGCAGTACTTC CASRPDKNWAYEQYF
NA TRBJ2-7 TRBD1 TRBV6-5 TGTGCCAGCAGTTACGGGACAGGGGGCTCCGAGCAGTACTTC CASSYGTGGSEQYF
NA TRBJ2-5 TRBD1 TRBV11-2 TGTGCCAGCAGCTTAGGCCTTCCGGGACAGGGGCGGGAGACCCAGTACTTC CASSLGLPGQGRETQYF
NA TRBJ2-7 NA TRBV5-4 TGTGCCAGCAGCTTGGGCCGGGGGAGCAACGAGCAGTACTTC CASSLGRGSNEQYF
NA TRBJ1-2 NA TRBV29-1 TGCAGCGTTGCCGAGGGATGGTATGGCTACACCTTC CSVAEGWYGYTF
NA TRBJ1-1 NA TRBV14 TGTGCCAGCAGCCCCTTAAGCGACGGGGGACACACTGAAGCTTTCTTT CASSPLSDGGHTEAFF
NA TRBJ2-5 TRBD1 TRBV10-3 TGTGCCATCAGGAAGGGACAGAATCAAGAGACCCAGTACTTC CAIRKGQNQETQYF
NA TRBJ1-4 NA TRBV6-6 TGTGCCAGCAGTTACTCGGGCCTTACAACTAATGAAAAACTGTTTTTT CASSYSGLTTNEKLFF
few TRBJ1-1 TRBD1 TRBV2 TGTGCCAGCAATTTGGGACAGTTGAACACTGAAGCTTTCTTT CASNLGQLNTEAFF
NA TRBJ2-7 NA TRBV9 TGTGCCAGCAGCGTGGGCAGGTGGACTTACGAGCAGTACTTC CASSVGRWTYEQYF
NA TRBJ1-4 TRBD1 TRBV19 TGTGCCAGTAGTATACCCCTAGGACAGGCAACTAATGAAAAACTGTTTTTT CASSIPLGQATNEKLFF
NA TRBJ1-2 NA TRBV7-2 TGTGCCAGCAGCCTTAACGGGGACTATGGCTACACCTTC CASSLNGDYGYTF
NA TRBJ2-3 NA TRBV9 TGTGCCAGCAGCGTAGACGGGGGAAGCACAGATACGCAGTATTTT CASSVDGGSTDTQYF
NA TRBJ1-3 NA TRBV11-3 TGTGCCAGCAGCCCCGACTCTGCCTCTGGAAACACCATATATTTT CASSPDSASGNTIYF
NA TRBJ1-6 NA TRBV6-5 TGTGCCAGCAGTTACGCCGGGGATTCACCCCTCCACTTT CASSYAGDSPLHF
NA TRBJ1-1 NA TRBV29-1 TGCAGCGTTGATCTGGGGGCCGGTATGAACACTGAAGCTTTCTTT CSVDLGAGMNTEAFF
many TRBJ1-5 TRBD1 TRBV2 TGTGCCAGCCGGGACAGGGGGCAGGGTCAGCCCCAGCATTTT CASRDRGQGQPQHF
NA TRBJ2-7 NA TRBV7-8 TGTGCCAGCAGCTCGGCAGGGACCGCGGGGCGGGAGCAGTACTTC CASSSAGTAGREQYF
NA TRBJ1-2 NA TRBV5-6 TGTGCCAGCTGCATTCCGGGGTTGGGAGCTCTGGATGGCTACACCTTC CASCIPGLGALDGYTF
NA TRBJ2-1 TRBD1 TRBV5-1 TGCGCCAGCAGCTATACCCGGGACAGGGAAAGTGAGCAGTTCTTC CASSYTRDRESEQFF
NA TRBJ2-7 TRBD1 TRBV6-1 TGTGCCAGCAGTGAAGGGTTGGTATCGGTGGACAGGGGCTACGAGCAGTACTTC CASSEGLVSVDRGYEQYF
NA TRBJ2-7 TRBD1 TRBV6-1 TGTGCCAGCAGTGTCCGGACAGGTAGACCCTACGAGCAGTACTTC CASSVRTGRPYEQYF
NA TRBJ2-3 TRBD2 TRBV7-2 TGTGCCAGCAGCCCGACCATAGCGGGGGGCCCGGCCCGGTATTTT CASSPTIAGGPARYF
NA TRBJ2-7 NA TRBV6-5 TGTGCCAGCAGTAAGACGAGGGCAGGGGTCGGTGGGCAGTACTTC CASSKTRAGVGGQYF
NA TRBJ1-1 TRBD1 TRBV18 TGTGCCAGCTCAGGGGACAGGGTAACTGAAGCTTTCTTT CASSGDRVTEAFF
NA TRBJ2-1 NA TRBV6-1 TGTGCCAGCAGTGAAACTGGTATCGGGTCCTACAATGAGCAGTTCTTC CASSETGIGSYNEQFF
NA TRBJ2-2 TRBD1 TRBV29-1 TGCAGCGTTGATTCGGGACAGGGGAACACCGGGGAGCTGTTTTTT CSVDSGQGNTGELFF
once TRBJ1-1 NA TRBV4-1 TGCGCCAGCCGCCAAGGGGGGGGAAGGAGGAGGAACACTGAAGCTTTCTTT CASRQGGGRRRNTEAFF
NA TRBJ2-1 NA TRBV19 TGTGCCAGTAGTCCGCGTTGGGGCGCCAATGAGCAGTTCTTC CASSPRWGANEQFF
few TRBJ2-7 TRBD2 TRBV4-3 TGCGCCAGCAGCCAAGTGGCGGGGGGCGCCTACGAGCAGTACTTC CASSQVAGGAYEQYF
NA TRBJ1-4 NA TRBV27 TGTGCCAGCGCGGGGGCTAATGAAAAACTGTTTTTT CASAGANEKLFF
medium-sized TRBJ2-1 NA TRBV19 TGTGCCAGTAGCATAAGAACGGGCAATGAGCAGTTCTTC CASSIRTGNEQFF
NA TRBJ2-7 NA TRBV5-1 TGCGCCAGCAGCCCCGGGTCCGGAGGGATATACTACGAGCAGTACTTC CASSPGSGGIYYEQYF